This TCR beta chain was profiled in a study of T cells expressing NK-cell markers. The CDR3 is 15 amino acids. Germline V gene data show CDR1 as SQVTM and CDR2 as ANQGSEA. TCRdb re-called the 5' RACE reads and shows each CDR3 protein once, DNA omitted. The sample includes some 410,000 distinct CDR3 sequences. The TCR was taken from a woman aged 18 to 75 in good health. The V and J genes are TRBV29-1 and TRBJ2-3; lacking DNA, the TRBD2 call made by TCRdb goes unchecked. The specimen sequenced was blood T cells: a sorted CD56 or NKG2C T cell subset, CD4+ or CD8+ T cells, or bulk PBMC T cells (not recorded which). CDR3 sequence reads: CSPRRLDGSTDTQYF.